This TCR beta chain appears in the sequencing data of a study of PD-L1 blockade in urothelial cancer. Indicated time point: pretreatment peripheral blood. Libraries were prepared by immunoSEQ multiplex PCR; TCRdb keeps only in-frame clonotypes and omits some of them. The sample holds roughly 50,000 clones, approximately 83% seen once. Germline lookup yields CDR1 KGHSH and CDR2 LQKENI. With 2 bases removed from V and 5 bases from J, the gap between germline ends came to 19 bases. This CDR3 spans 17 amino acids. The sample in question was PBMCs, obtained around atezolizumab (anti-PD-L1) treatment. The chain combines TRBV18 with TRBJ2-1, with D tentatively TRBD2 (5 bases). The clonotype originates from a man between 65 and 79 years old with urothelial cancer. CDR3 sequence reads: CASSPGWASRTNNEQFF. CDR3 DNA: TGTGCCAGCTCACCAGGGTGGGCTAGCCGCACCAACAATGAGCAGTTCTTC.